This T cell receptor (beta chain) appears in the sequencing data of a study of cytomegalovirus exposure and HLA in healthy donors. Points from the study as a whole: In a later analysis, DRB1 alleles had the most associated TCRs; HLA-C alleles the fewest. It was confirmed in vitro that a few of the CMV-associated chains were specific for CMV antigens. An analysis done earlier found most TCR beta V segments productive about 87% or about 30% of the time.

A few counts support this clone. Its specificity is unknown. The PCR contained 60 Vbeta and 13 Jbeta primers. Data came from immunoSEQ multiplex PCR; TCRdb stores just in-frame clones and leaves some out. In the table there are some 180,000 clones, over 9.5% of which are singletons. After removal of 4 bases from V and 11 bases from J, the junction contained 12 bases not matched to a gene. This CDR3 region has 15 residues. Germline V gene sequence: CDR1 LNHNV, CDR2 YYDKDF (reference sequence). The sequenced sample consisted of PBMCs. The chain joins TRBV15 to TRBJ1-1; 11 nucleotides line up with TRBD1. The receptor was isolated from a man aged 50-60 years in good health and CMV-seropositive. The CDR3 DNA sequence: TGTGCCACCAGCACTTCATGGGGACAGGGGGGCGCGGCTTTCTTT. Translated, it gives CATSTSWGQGGAAFF. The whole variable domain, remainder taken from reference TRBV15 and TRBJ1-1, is DAMVIQNPRYQVTQFGKPVTLSCSQTLNHNVMYWYQQKSSQAPKLLFHYYDKDFNNEADTPDNFQSRRPNTSFCFLDIRSPGLGDTAMYLCATSTSWGQGGAAFFGQGTRLTVV.